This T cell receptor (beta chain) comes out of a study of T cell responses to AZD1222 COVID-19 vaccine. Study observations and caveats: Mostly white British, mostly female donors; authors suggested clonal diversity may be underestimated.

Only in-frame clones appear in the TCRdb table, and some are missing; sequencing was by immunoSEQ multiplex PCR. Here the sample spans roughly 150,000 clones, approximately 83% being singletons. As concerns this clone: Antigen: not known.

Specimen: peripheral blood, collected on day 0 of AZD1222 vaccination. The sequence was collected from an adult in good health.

The CDR3 is CASSLGGGRTDTQYF. The CDR3 nucleotides are TGTGCCAGCAGTTTAGGCGGAGGGCGCACAGATACGCAGTATTTT. The V and J genes are TRBV27 and TRBJ2-3; D is possibly TRBD2 (6 bases). Per germline, CDR1 MNHEY and CDR2 SMNVEV (reference sequence). This CDR3 is built from 15 residues. V lost 2 bases to trimming and J lost 1 base, with 10 bases between them.